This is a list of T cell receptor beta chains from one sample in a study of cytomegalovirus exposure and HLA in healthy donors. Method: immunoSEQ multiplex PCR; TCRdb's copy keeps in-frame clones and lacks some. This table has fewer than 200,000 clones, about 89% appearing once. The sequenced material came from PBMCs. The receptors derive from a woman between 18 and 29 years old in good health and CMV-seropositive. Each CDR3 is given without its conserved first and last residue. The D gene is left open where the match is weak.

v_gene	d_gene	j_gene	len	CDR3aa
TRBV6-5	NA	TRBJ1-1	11	ASSYTGQSEAF
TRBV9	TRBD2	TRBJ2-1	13	ASSVDAGGFNEQF
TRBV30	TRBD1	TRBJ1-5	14	AWSVQGGRPGETQH
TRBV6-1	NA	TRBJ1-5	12	ASSVGVGNQPQH
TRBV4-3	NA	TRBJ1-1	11	ASSQDRRFEAF
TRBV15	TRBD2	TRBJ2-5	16	ATSRERWTSGYQETQY
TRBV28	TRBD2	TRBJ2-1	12	ASSLPAGYNEQF
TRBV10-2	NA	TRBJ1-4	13	ASSDSRGYGEKLF
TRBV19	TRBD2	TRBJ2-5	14	ASSPGVAGVKETQY
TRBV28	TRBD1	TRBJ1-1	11	ASSSGGYTEAF
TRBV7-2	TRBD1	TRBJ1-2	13	ASSLGTGLRYGYT
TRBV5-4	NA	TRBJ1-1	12	ASSLYTGNTEAF
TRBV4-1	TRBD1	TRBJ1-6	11	ASSWDRDSPLH
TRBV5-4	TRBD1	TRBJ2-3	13	ASSSRTGSADTQY
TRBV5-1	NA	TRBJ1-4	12	ASSLTPGVEKLF
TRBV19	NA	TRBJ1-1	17	ASSDPRGLGLRVNTEAF
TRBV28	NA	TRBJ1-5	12	ASRMDSAPQPQH
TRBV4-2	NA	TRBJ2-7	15	ASSQDSMGPSSYEQY
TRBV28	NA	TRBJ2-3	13	ASSSRTASTDTQY
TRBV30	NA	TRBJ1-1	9	AWSPLREAF
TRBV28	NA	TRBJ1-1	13	ASSPRGVGNTEAF
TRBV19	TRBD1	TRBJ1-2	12	ASSPLQGAGGYT
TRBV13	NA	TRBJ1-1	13	ASSLGDPGNTEAF
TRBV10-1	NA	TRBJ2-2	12	ASSPGAGLGELF
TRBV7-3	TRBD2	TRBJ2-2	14	ASSPLAGANTGELF
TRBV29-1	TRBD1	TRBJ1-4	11	SAQGGLSEKLF